This T cell receptor beta chain appears in the sequencing data of a study of shared clonotypes between healthy human individuals. Profiling relied on immunoSEQ multiplex PCR, and the TCRdb table lists in-frame clones only, not all of them. The sample comprises roughly 2 million clones, roughly 94% of which are singletons, and 0.1% to 0.15% rests with the top ten. Recent vaccinations or acute infections were absent in the healthy HIV-negative adult donors. Trimming shortened V by 0 bases and J by 0 bases, and 10 bases separated the two germline ends. CDR3 length: 16 residues. Germline V gene data show CDR1 as SGHRS and CDR2 as YFSETQ.

What was sequenced was naive CD4+ T cells sorted from blood. Subset given: CD45RA+ positively selected. This clonotype was obtained from a man younger than 35 in good health. V and J are TRBV5-1 and TRBJ1-3, with unresolved D. The CDR3 nucleotides read TGCGCCAGCAGCTTGGAGACGGGAGACTCTGGAAACACCATATATTTT. Its translation: CASSLETGDSGNTIYF.